One sample yielded the 23 T cell receptor beta chains listed below, sequenced in a study of cytomegalovirus exposure and HLA in healthy donors. Profiling relied on immunoSEQ multiplex PCR, and the TCRdb table lists in-frame clones only, not all of them. The sample shows 160,000 or so clones, around 86% of them seen only once. The sample comprised PBMCs. The source is a man aged 18 to 30 in good health and CMV-seropositive.

The chain joins TRBV18 to TRBJ2-3; 12 bases agree with TRBD2. V shed 3 bases and J 5 bases; nucleotides not matched to a gene: 6. The CDR3 loop spans 16 amino acids. The V gene's germline CDR1 is KGHSH and CDR2 LQKENI. The CDR3 spells CASSPLAGGLGDTQYF. In DNA form, the CDR3 reads TGTGCCAGCTCACCCCTAGCGGGAGGGCTGGGAGATACGCAGTATTTT.

The rearrangement links TRBV18 to TRBJ2-1; tentative D call: TRBD1 (6 bases). With 8 bases removed from V and 2 bases from J, the gap between germline ends came to 16 bases. From germline, CDR1 is KGHSH and CDR2 LQKENI. The CDR3 has 15 residues. The CDR3 sequence is CASQRPGQTYNEQFF. In DNA, the CDR3 is TGTGCCAGCCAAAGACCGGGACAAACCTACAATGAGCAGTTCTTC.

The rearrangement joins TRBV6-6 to TRBJ2-7; D might be TRBD2 (5 bases). Germline V gene lookup returns CDR1 MNHNY and CDR2 SVGAGI (reference sequence). Trimming removed 5 bases from V and 3 bases from J, with 11 bases in between. The CDR3 is made up of 13 amino acids. The CDR3 DNA is TGTGCCAGCAGTCCCGGACTTAACTACGAGCAGTACTTC. It is translated as CASSPGLNYEQYF.

V gene TRBV30 combines with J gene TRBJ2-2; 10 bases line up with TRBD2. CDR3 size: 15 residues. Germline V CDR1 and CDR2: GTSNPN, SVGIG (reference sequence). J was trimmed by 5 bases and V by 3 bases; bases with no gene match: 6. The DNA for the CDR3 is TGTGCCTGGAGGGGACTAGCGAAGGAAACCGGGGAGCTGTTTTTT. Translating gives CAWRGLAKETGELFF.

The chain employs TRBV11-3 and TRBJ2-5, with no clear D. Germline lookup yields CDR1 SGHNT and CDR2 YENEEA. This CDR3 contains 14 residues. The V end lost 0 bases, the J end lost 7 bases, and 12 bases lay between the germline ends. CDR3 DNA sequence: TGTGCCAGCAGCTTAGATTACCCCATCGGGACCCAGTACTTC. This encodes CASSLDYPIGTQYF.

The chain joins TRBV2 to TRBJ2-1, with 9 positions matching TRBD2. Trimming took 4 bases from V and 3 from J; bases not matched to a gene: 10. CDR1 and CDR2 (germline): SNHLY, FYNNEI. The CDR3 contains 17 residues. CDR3 DNA sequence: TGTGCCAGCAGTGTGGGAGCCGGGACTAGCTTCTACAATGAGCAGTTCTTC. The encoded protein is CASSVGAGTSFYNEQFF.

The chain recombines TRBV9 with TRBJ2-1; 8 nucleotides align to TRBD2. CDR1 is SGDLS and CDR2 is YYNGEE in the germline V gene. This CDR3 comprises 17 residues. V shed 0 bases and J 8 bases; nucleotides not matched to a gene: 13. The CDR3 bases are TGTGCCAGCAGCGTAGTCCCCTCGTCCGGGAGGGTTGATGAGCAGTTCTTC. Translation: CASSVVPSSGRVDEQFF.

V is TRBV5-1 and J is TRBJ2-5; 8 bases fit TRBD2. Germline V CDR1 and CDR2: SGHRS, YFSETQ. Trimming removed 2 bases from V and 3 bases from J; junction bases left unmatched: 6. This CDR3 has 15 amino acids. The CDR3 nucleotides are TGCGCCAGCAGCTTCGTACTAGCGGAGGAAGAGACCCAGTACTTC. It specifies CASSFVLAEEETQYF.

This clone was observed a single time. This chain links TRBV18 with TRBJ2-6, with D perhaps matching TRBD1 (6 bases). Germline V lookup: CDR1 KGHSH, CDR2 LQKENI. V dropped 8 bases and J dropped 4 bases, with 12 bases sitting between them. The CDR3 runs to 14 residues. CDR3 sequence: CASRTGTGANVLTF. The DNA of the CDR3 is TGTGCCAGCCGTACAGGGACCGGGGCCAACGTCCTGACTTTC. Variable domain in full (rest from reference TRBV18 and TRBJ2-6): NAGVMQNPRHLVRRRGQEARLRCSPMKGHSHVYWYRQLPEEGLKFMVYLQKENIIDESGMPKERFSAEFPKEGPSILRIQQVVRGDSAAYFCASRTGTGANVLTFGAGSRLTVL.

V usage is TRBV5-1 and J usage is TRBJ2-3; unclear D gene. CDR1 is SGHRS, CDR2 YFSETQ, per germline. The germline V and J ends were trimmed by 2 bases and 4 bases, with 11 bases remaining between them. This CDR3 is 14 amino acids long. The CDR3 reads CASSFIPTPDTQYF. CDR3 sequence (DNA): TGCGCCAGCAGCTTTATCCCAACTCCAGATACGCAGTATTTT.

The count of this clone is one. The chain couples TRBV4-1 to TRBJ2-1, with 8 bases aligning to TRBD2. J lost 9 bases, V lost 6 bases, and 13 bases had no gene match. The CDR3 loop spans 15 amino acids. Germline lookup yields CDR1 MGHRA and CDR2 YSYEKL. This CDR3 is CASRQPGRRGGEQFF. The DNA of the CDR3 is TGCGCCAGCAGACAACCGGGACGCCGGGGGGGTGAGCAGTTCTTC.

This clone was detected a few times. The rearrangement links TRBV7-9 to TRBJ1-1; D unclear. This CDR3 has 13 residues. Germline V gives CDR1 SEHNR, CDR2 FQNEAQ (reference sequence). Trimming stripped 1 base from V and 3 bases from J, with 6 bases between. The chain's CDR3 is CASSLEEHTEAFF. The CDR3 DNA reads TGTGCCAGCAGCTTAGAAGAGCACACTGAAGCTTTCTTT.

The gene calls are TRBV18 and TRBJ2-1, with D uncertain. V was trimmed by 6 bases and J by 8 bases, leaving 14 bases between them. Germline V gene data show CDR1 as KGHSH and CDR2 as LQKENI. This CDR3 is 13 amino acids long. The CDR3 nucleotides read TGTGCCAGCTCTCCTAGGATTGATCATGAGCAGTTCTTC. Residues: CASSPRIDHEQFF.

J is TRBJ2-1 and V is TRBV4-1; D might be TRBD2 (5 bases). The CDR3 loop spans 14 amino acids. Between the trimmed V and J ends, which lost 7 bases and 8 bases, there was a span of 18 bases. The V gene's germline CDR1 is MGHRA and CDR2 YSYEKL. The CDR3 DNA reads as TGCGCCAGCACTCCCGAGCCGGGGTCGGATGAGCAGTTCTTC. Amino acids: CASTPEPGSDEQFF.

The chain joins TRBV7-9 to TRBJ2-7, with 7 bases fitting TRBD2. The V gene's germline CDR1 is SEHNR and CDR2 FQNEAQ (reference sequence). CDR3 length: 14 amino acids. The V segment lost 1 base and the J segment 7 bases; nucleotides outside the gene matches: 7. The CDR3 DNA reads as TGTGCCAGCAGCTTAGTAAGATCGGGAGGAGAGCAGTACTTC. This translates into CASSLVRSGGEQYF.

The V call is TRBV28, the J call TRBJ1-4, with D maybe TRBD1 (5 bases). CDR1 is MDHEN, CDR2 SYDVKM, per germline. Trimming shortened V by 6 bases and J by 7 bases, and 12 bases separated the two germline ends. The CDR3 covers 13 residues. For the CDR3, the DNA is TGTGCCAGCAGATCCGGGGGGTTTGAAAAACTGTTTTTT. Translation gives CASRSGGFEKLFF.

The rearrangement links TRBV10-3 to TRBJ1-2, with TRBD1 matching over 7 bases. V lost 6 bases, J lost 2 bases, and 3 bases stayed unmatched. The length of the CDR3 is 13 residues. Germline CDR1 is ENHRY and CDR2 is SYGVKD. As DNA, the CDR3 is TGTGCCATCAGCTGGGACAGCAACTATGGCTACACCTTC. This codes for CAISWDSNYGYTF.

The V gene is TRBV4-2, the J gene TRBJ2-7; 7 nucleotides agree with TRBD2. Germline values: CDR1 LGHNA, CDR2 YNFKEQ. The V gene end was trimmed by 4 bases and the J gene end by 0 bases; junction bases not matched to a gene: 6. CDR3 length: 15 amino acids. The CDR3 sequence: CASSPSRGGSYEQYF. For the CDR3, the DNA is TGTGCCAGCAGCCCCAGCCGCGGGGGCTCCTACGAGCAGTACTTC.

The chain has TRBV15 and TRBJ1-1; 10 bases match TRBD1. This CDR3 has 13 residues. Germline trimming cut 8 bases from V and 5 bases from J; bases unmatched to any gene: 5. The germline V gene has CDR1 LNHNV and CDR2 YYDKDF (reference sequence). This CDR3 reads CATGTGVGTEAFF. CDR3 in DNA: TGTGCCACCGGGACAGGGGTTGGGACTGAAGCTTTCTTT.

The J gene is TRBJ2-5, the V gene TRBV5-1; no firm D call. This CDR3 spans 15 amino acids. The V gene lost 2 bases and the J gene lost 2 bases, with 13 bases spanning the gap. In germline, CDR1 is SGHRS, CDR2 YFSETQ. CDR3 residues: CASSFLSGRQETQYF. CDR3 sequence (DNA): TGCGCCAGCAGCTTTCTTTCAGGCCGTCAAGAGACCCAGTACTTC.

The chain combines TRBV9 with TRBJ2-1, with D unclear. The CDR3 runs 11 residues. Germline CDR1 and CDR2: SGDLS and YYNGEE. The V end lost 4 bases, the J end lost 7 bases, and 6 bases lay between the germline ends. The DNA for the CDR3 is TGTGCCAGCAGCTACGGGAATGAGCAGTTCTTC. Translation: CASSYGNEQFF.

The chain recombines TRBV4-3 with TRBJ1-2, with 11 positions matching TRBD1. This CDR3 comprises 20 residues. Germline CDR1 LGHNA, CDR2 YSLEER. Trimming took 0 bases from V and 0 from J; bases not matched to a gene: 12. CDR3 nucleotides: TGCGCCAGCAGCCAAGATATTCCAAATGGACAGGGGGCTCCTAACTATGGCTACACCTTC. Encoded protein: CASSQDIPNGQGAPNYGYTF.

The genes are TRBV18 and TRBJ2-7; 8 bases fit TRBD1. CDR3 length: 14 amino acids. Germline-derived CDR1 and CDR2 are KGHSH and LQKENI. V was clipped by 4 bases and J by 3 bases; unmatched bases: 5. For the CDR3, the DNA is TGTGCCAGCTCACTACTAGACAGGGGCTACGAGCAGTACTTC. Amino acids: CASSLLDRGYEQYF. Drawing the rest from reference TRBV18 and TRBJ2-7, the complete variable domain is NAGVMQNPRHLVRRRGQEARLRCSPMKGHSHVYWYRQLPEEGLKFMVYLQKENIIDESGMPKERFSAEFPKEGPSILRIQQVVRGDSAAYFCASSLLDRGYEQYFGPGTRLTVT.